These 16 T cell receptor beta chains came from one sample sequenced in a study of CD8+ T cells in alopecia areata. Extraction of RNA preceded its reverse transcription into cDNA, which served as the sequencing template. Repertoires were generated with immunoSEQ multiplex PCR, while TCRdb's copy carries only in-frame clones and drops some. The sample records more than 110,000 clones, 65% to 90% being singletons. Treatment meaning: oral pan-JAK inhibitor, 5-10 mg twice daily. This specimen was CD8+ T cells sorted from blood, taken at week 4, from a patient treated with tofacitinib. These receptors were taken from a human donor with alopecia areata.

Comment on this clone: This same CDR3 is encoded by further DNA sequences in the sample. The CDR3 sequence: CASSLGSNQPQHF. The CDR3 DNA follows: TGTGCCAGCAGCTTGGGCAGCAATCAGCCCCAGCATTTT. The V call is TRBV6-5, the J call TRBJ1-5, with D unresolved. The CDR3 contains 13 residues. The V gene's germline CDR1 is MNHEY and CDR2 SVGAGI. Trimming removed 6 bases at V and 1 base at J, with 7 bases between.

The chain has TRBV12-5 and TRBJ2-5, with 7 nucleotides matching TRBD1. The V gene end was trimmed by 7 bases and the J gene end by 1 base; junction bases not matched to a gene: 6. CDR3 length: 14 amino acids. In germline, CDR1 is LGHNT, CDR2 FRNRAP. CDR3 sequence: CASAPGQTQETQYF. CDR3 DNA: TGTGCTAGTGCTCCGGGACAGACCCAAGAGACCCAGTACTTC.

The CDR3 is CASSLVGTEGEQYF. CDR3 nucleotides: TGTGCCAGCAGTTTAGTTGGTACTGAGGGCGAGCAGTACTTC. V usage is TRBV27 and J usage is TRBJ2-7, with D tentatively TRBD2 (5 bases). The ends were cut back, 2 bases at V and 6 bases at J, with 14 bases in the middle. Germline CDR1 MNHEY, CDR2 SMNVEV (reference sequence). The CDR3 totals 14 residues.

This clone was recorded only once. The DNA of the CDR3 is TGCGCCAGCAGCTTGGCGGGTTTTTCAGGCACTGAAGCTTTCTTT. Translated, it gives CASSLAGFSGTEAFF. J is TRBJ1-1 and V is TRBV5-1; D not certain. The ends were cut back, 0 bases at V and 4 bases at J, with 13 bases in the middle. Germline values: CDR1 SGHRS, CDR2 YFSETQ. CDR3 length: 15 amino acids.

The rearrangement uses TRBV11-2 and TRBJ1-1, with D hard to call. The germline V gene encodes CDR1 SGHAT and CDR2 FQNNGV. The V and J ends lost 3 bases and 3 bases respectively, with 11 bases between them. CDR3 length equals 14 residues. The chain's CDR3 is CASSFGQLYTEAFF. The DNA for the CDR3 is TGTGCCAGCAGCTTTGGCCAGCTGTACACTGAAGCTTTCTTT.

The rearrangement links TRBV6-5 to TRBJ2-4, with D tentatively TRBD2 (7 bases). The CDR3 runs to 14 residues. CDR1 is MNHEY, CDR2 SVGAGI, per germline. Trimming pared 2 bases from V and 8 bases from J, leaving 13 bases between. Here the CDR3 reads CASSYLGGLDIQYF. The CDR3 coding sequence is TGTGCCAGCAGTTACCTGGGGGGGCTTGACATTCAGTACTTC.

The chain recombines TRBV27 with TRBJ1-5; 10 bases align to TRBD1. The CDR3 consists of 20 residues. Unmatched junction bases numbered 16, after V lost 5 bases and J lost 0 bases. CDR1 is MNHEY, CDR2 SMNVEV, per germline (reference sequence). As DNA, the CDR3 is TGTGCCAGCAGTCCTTATGAGGGGACAGGGGAATACCGTAGCAATCAGCCCCAGCATTTT. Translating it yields CASSPYEGTGEYRSNQPQHF.

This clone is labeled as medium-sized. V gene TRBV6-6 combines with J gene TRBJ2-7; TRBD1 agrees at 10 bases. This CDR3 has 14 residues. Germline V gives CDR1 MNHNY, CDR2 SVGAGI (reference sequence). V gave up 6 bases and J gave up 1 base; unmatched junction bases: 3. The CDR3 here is CASRGTGESYEQYF. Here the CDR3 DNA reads TGTGCCAGCAGAGGGACAGGGGAATCCTACGAGCAGTACTTC.

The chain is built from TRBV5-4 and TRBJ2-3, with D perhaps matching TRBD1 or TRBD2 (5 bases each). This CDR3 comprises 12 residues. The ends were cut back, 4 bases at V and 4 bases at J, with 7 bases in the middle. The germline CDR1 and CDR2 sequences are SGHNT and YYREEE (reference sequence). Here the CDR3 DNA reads TGTGCCAGCAGCCAGGGAGCAGATACGCAGTATTTT. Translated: CASSQGADTQYF.

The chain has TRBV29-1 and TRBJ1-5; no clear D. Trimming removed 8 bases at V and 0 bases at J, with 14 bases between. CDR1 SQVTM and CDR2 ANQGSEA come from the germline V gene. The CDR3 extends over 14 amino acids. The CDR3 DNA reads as TGCAGCCCGAGGAGTTCAGGTAGCAATCAGCCCCAGCATTTT. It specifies CSPRSSGSNQPQHF.

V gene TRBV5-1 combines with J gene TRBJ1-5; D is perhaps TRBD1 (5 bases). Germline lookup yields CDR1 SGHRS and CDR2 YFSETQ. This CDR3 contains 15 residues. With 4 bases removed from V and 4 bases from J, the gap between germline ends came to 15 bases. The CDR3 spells CASSQFPSGNQPQHF. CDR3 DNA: TGCGCCAGCAGCCAATTTCCATCAGGGAATCAGCCCCAGCATTTT.

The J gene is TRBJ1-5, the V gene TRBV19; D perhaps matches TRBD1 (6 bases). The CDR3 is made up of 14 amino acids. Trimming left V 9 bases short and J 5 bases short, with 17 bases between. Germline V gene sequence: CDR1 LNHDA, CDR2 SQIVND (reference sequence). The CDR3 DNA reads TGTGCCAGCCAAGAGACAGGACCCCATCAGCCCCAGCATTTT. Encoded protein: CASQETGPHQPQHF.

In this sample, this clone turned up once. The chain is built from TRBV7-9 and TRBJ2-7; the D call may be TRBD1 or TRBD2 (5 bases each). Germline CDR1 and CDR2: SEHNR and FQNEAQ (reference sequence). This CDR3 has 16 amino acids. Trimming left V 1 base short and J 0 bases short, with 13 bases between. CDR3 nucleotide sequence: TGTGCCAGCAGCTTAGTTAAGGGGACCCTCTCCTACGAGCAGTACTTC. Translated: CASSLVKGTLSYEQYF.

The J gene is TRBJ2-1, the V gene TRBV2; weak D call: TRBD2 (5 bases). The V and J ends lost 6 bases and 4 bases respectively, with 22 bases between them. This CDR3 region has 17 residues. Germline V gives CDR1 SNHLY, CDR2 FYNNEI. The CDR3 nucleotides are TGTGCCAGCAGCCATAAGGGTTTTAGCGAGAGATACAATGAGCAGTTCTTC. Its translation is CASSHKGFSERYNEQFF.

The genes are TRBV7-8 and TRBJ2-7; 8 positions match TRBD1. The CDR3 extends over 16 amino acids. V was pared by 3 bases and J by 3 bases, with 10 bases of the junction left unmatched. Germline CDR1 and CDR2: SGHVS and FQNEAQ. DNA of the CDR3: TGTGCCAGCAGCTTGAGAGACAGGGGCCAAATCTACGAGCAGTACTTC. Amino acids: CASSLRDRGQIYEQYF.

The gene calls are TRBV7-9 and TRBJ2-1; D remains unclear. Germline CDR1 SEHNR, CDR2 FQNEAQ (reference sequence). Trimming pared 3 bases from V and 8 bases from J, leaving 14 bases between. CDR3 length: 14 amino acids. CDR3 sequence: CASSLGGILDEQFF. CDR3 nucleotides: TGTGCCAGCAGCTTGGGTGGTATCCTCGATGAGCAGTTCTTC.